This T cell receptor beta chain was observed in a study of blood T cell repertoires in COVID-19. Study-wide background: T cells, B-cell-depleted T cells, or PBMCs provided the cDNA or gDNA that served as material.

In the authors' workflow: For nucleated cells, counts were estimated from reference gene primer amplification. Clones were read by immunoSEQ multiplex PCR, and TCRdb kept only the in-frame ones, dropping some. The D gene and trimming were derived from the DNA, and the V and J assignments and clone size from that table. The sample carries some 100,000 clones, about 83% recorded once. The CDR3 sequence is 14 residues long. The trim removed 5 bases at V and 5 bases at J, leaving 5 bases unmatched. Germline CDR1 reads MDHEN; CDR2 reads SYDVKM. The source material was peripheral blood. The sequence came from a human donor in a cohort sampled during active COVID-19. The chain is built from TRBV28 and TRBJ2-7; 11 bases are shared with TRBD2. For the CDR3, the DNA is TGTGCCAGCAGTCAACTAGCGGGAGACGACGAGCAGTACTTC. Amino acids: CASSQLAGDDEQYF.